This TCR beta chain was identified during a study of blood T cell repertoires in COVID-19. As for the study in general: Collection of acute and convalescent COVID-19 samples took place in the United States, Italy and Spain. Sample material is recorded as cDNA or gDNA derived from T cells, B-cell-depleted T cells, or PBMCs.

In the source study's methods: For nucleated cells, counts were estimated from reference gene primer amplification. Some clones are missing from TCRdb's copy, which holds only in-frame ones; the method was immunoSEQ multiplex PCR. From that table come the V and J calls and clone size; the DNA was used to work out D and trimming. Of roughly 150,000 clones listed, about four fifths are singletons. Germline trimming cut 4 bases from V and 5 bases from J; bases unmatched to any gene: 3. The CDR3 runs to 13 residues. Germline values: CDR1 SQVTM, CDR2 ANQGSEA. The source is a woman older than 75 with acute or convalescent COVID-19. Sequenced: peripheral blood. The chain combines TRBV29-1 with TRBJ2-5, with 11 bases matching TRBD1. This CDR3 is CSVGGQGAETQYF. The DNA of the CDR3 is TGCAGCGTTGGTGGACAGGGGGCTGAGACCCAGTACTTC.